Described below is a single T cell receptor beta chain sequence and its context. Its antigen remains undetermined. Per-nucleotide qualities are absent, and no much larger clonotype sits a single base away. This sample is part of a study of TIL therapy for anti-PD-1-resistant metastatic lung cancer (dated by TCRdb to 2020 to 2023). Broadly, across the study: Among the enrolled patients, the median age was approximately 49 years (range about 35-80), and the median tumor PD-L1 proportion score was roughly 6%. Most of the cohort had lung adenocarcinoma, including a few EGFR-mutant tumors and two ALK-rearranged tumors, and half of the patients were either current or former smokers. Across the cohort, whole-exome sequencing showed a median non-synonymous tumor mutation burden of roughly 1.5 mutations per megabase. Clonotypes were tracked across tumor, expanded TIL product and serial blood samples by T cell receptor beta sequencing of tumor and peripheral blood.

What the work shows at the level of the full study, not this receptor alone: Higher clonality and lower diversity were observed in expanded TIL cultures than in baseline intratumoral T cells (median clonality roughly 6.5% vs 31%, p < 0.0001). High clonal turnover was observed in TIL culture, with many enriched product clones not detected in the baseline tumor, which suggested clonal contraction rather than faithful expansion. Generalizability was limited because the cohort was highly selected, with more treatment-naive, never-smoker and oncogene-addicted patients included than is typical. The study protocol defined all tumor marker inferences as exploratory.

TCR beta CDR3 regions were amplified from genomic DNA with the immunoSEQ v3 hsTCRB kit using bias-controlled multiplex PCR. An Illumina NextSeq 500 was used to sequence the TCR libraries, reaching approximately 2 million read pairs at survey level or 5-6 million at deep level. In the paper's pipeline: Clonality was reported by immunoSEQ Analyzer software, which also assigned V, D and J genes and filtered out non-productive sequences. To compare repertoires between infused TIL and blood, productive Simpson clonality was used along with the Morisita overlap index of productive TRB rearrangements. TCRdb carries this immuneACCESS record with in-frame sequences only. Its versions omit some clonotypes, under half of them owing to an unresolved V gene in the studies checked, with the rest unexplained. That table gives V, J and clone size, and the DNA gave D and trimming. The sample table lists about 4,800 clones, roughly 60% of them with a count of one. Of the sample, under 9.5% falls within the top ten clones.

Including the terminal cysteine and phenylalanine, the CDR3 comprises 16 residues. Only the CDR3 region is kept as DNA, spanning 48 bases read in frame from base 1. Cut back by 1 base and 6 bases, the V and J ends lie 16 bases apart. The germline V gene sets CDR1 to SGHTA and CDR2 to FQGNSA. The intended sense of this specimen's time point label: pre-treatment sample, taken before nivolumab and TIL therapy. The baseline tumor samples were excised metastases, mostly pleural nodules or supraclavicular lymph nodes, taken from the same resection that was used to grow TIL. Tumors were collected before any PD-1/PD-L1 blockade, after which patients were given nivolumab, and patients who progressed were given lymphodepletion, an infusion of expanded TIL and IL-2. Adults with stage 4 NSCLC were enrolled in a dual-center phase I trial from late 2017 to January 2020. The samples were drawn from an open-label, single-arm phase I trial testing tumor-infiltrating lymphocyte therapy combined with nivolumab in advanced non-small cell lung cancer. Parts of each resected tumor were snap-frozen in liquid nitrogen and kept at -80 degrees C. Tumor regions of interest were chosen on H&E sections by laser-capture macrodissection, pulverized into 15 mg aliquots, and extracted with Qiagen Allprep kits.

This material consisted of tumor tissue, taken at baseline. The sequence links TRBV7-2 to TRBJ2-4; perhaps TRBD2 is the D gene, with 5 bases matching. This clonotype was sampled from a man aged 65-85 years with non-small cell lung cancer. For the CDR3, the sequence is CASSLEEREKANIQYF. The DNA is as follows: TGTGCCAGCAGCTTAGAGGAAAGGGAGAAGGCAAACATTCAGTACTTC.